The entry that follows covers one TCR beta chain sequence. This clone's antigen is unknown. No base-level quality is on record; no much larger clone is a single base apart. TCRbeta CDR3 regions were amplified from genomic DNA by means of the immunoSEQ Assay, a bias-controlled multiplex PCR. Concerning the study's data processing: Within the assay, amplification of reference gene primers was used to estimate how many nucleated cells each sample contained. To quantify the absolute abundance of each unique TCRbeta CDR3 rearrangement, sequence reads were collapsed and filtered. For each sample, productive Simpson clonality was calculated as the square root of Simpson's diversity index across productive rearrangements. The source is immuneACCESS, and TCRdb retained only in-frame sequences with V and J called. Part of the clones is not carried over; for the studies checked, unresolved V genes explain less than half of this, and the remainder is unexplained. The V and J calls and clone size were taken over from that table, and D and trimming were inferred from the DNA. The sample table contains about 81,000 clones; only one count was recorded for about 80% of them. The ten top clones hold roughly 13% of the sample.

From cysteine to phenylalanine, the CDR3 is 12 amino acids long. Only the CDR3 DNA is retained, 36 bases long and in frame from the first base. V ends up 7 bases short and J 5 bases short, with an unmatched junction base count of 2. CDR1 LNHDA and CDR2 SQIVND were looked up in the germline V gene (reference sequence). The sample belongs to a study of blood T cell repertoires in COVID-19 (TCRdb year 2020). Background for the entire study: The collaborator samples originated in the United States, Italy and Spain and spanned the acute and convalescent phases of COVID-19. The material from the prospective study consisted of cDNA or gDNA derived from T cells, B-cell-depleted T cells, or PBMCs. The dataset comprised deeply sampled blood TCRbeta repertoires from subjects exposed to, actively infected with, or recovered from COVID-19. The repertoires were released in a freely available public database intended as a resource for research on the immune response to SARS-CoV-2. The samples were drawn from the first 160 participants of the ongoing ImmuneRACE study and from 1,254 subjects provided by 6 global collaborators. A de-identified subject ID, COVID-19 status, age in years and sex were almost always included in the sample metadata. Where HLA class I and class II types were available, the types were taken from metadata supplied by the sample provider, not from assay-based typing. Points the paper makes about the study in general: Clinical and demographic metadata were provided uncurated, with the amount varying by source and participant.

Collaborating institutions collected whole blood in K2EDTA tubes following their own protocols. For TCRbeta analysis, collaborator samples were shipped as frozen whole blood, as isolated PBMCs, or as DNA extracted from either sample type. Sequencing was carried out using peripheral blood. The origin of this receptor is a human donor in a cohort sampled during active COVID-19. The V gene is TRBV19 and the J gene is TRBJ1-5; 7 of the junction bases match TRBD1. The sequenced DNA is TGTGCCAGTAACAGGGGACATCAGCCCCAGCATTTT. The resulting protein is CASNRGHQPQHF.